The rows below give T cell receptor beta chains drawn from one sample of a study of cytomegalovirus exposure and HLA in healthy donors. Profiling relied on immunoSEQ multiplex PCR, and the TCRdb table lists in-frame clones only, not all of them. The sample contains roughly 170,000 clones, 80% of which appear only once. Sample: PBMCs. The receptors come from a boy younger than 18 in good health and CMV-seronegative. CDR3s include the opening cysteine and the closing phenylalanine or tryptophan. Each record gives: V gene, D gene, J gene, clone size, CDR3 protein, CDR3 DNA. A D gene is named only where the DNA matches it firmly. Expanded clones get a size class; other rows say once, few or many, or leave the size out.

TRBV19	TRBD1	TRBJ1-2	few	CASSQTGDSFYGYTF	TGTGCCAGTAGCCAAACAGGGGACAGTTTTTATGGCTACACCTTC
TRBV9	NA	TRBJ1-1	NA	CASSLGKGGTEAFF	TGTGCCAGCAGCTTGGGCAAAGGGGGCACTGAAGCTTTCTTT
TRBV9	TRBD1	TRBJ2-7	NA	CASSVGSGQGFYEQYF	TGTGCCAGCAGCGTAGGTTCGGGACAGGGTTTCTACGAGCAGTACTTC
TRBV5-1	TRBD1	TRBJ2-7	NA	CASSSRDRDHEQYF	TGCGCCAGCAGCTCGAGGGACAGGGACCACGAGCAGTACTTC
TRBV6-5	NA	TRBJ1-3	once	CASSSNSSGNTIYF	TGTGCCAGCAGTTCCAACAGCTCTGGAAACACCATATATTTT
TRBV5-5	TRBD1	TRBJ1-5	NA	CASSLQDSGGQPQHF	TGTGCCAGCAGCTTACAGGACTCAGGGGGTCAGCCCCAGCATTTT
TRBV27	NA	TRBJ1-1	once	CASSLSRGYTEAFF	TGTGCCAGCAGTTTAAGTAGAGGGTACACTGAAGCTTTCTTT
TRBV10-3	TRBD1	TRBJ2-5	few	CAISGSRDRESQETQYF	TGTGCCATCAGTGGGTCCCGGGACAGGGAAAGTCAAGAGACCCAGTACTTC
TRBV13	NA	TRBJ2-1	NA	CASSFWEGGVYNEQFF	TGTGCCAGCAGCTTTTGGGAGGGGGGGGTCTACAATGAGCAGTTCTTC
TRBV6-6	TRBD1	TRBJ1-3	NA	CASRDQGATGNTIYF	TGTGCCAGCAGGGATCAGGGGGCGACCGGAAACACCATATATTTT
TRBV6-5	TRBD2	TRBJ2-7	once	CASSSGLAGLYEQYF	TGTGCCAGCAGCTCCGGACTAGCGGGTCTCTACGAGCAGTACTTC
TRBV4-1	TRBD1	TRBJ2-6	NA	CASSQAPRDRVSSGANVLTF	TGCGCCAGCAGCCAAGCCCCCCGGGACAGGGTTTCCTCTGGGGCCAACGTCCTGACTTTC
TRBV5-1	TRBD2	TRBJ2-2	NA	CASSLSGANTGELFF	TGCGCCAGCAGCTTAAGCGGGGCGAACACCGGGGAGCTGTTTTTT
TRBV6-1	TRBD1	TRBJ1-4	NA	CASSRSPGGSEKLFF	TGTGCCAGCAGCCGGTCCCCAGGGGGGAGTGAAAAACTGTTTTTT
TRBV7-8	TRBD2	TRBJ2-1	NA	CASSLAGLADTRSSYNEQFF	TGTGCCAGCAGCTTGGCGGGACTAGCGGACACAAGGAGCTCCTACAATGAGCAGTTCTTC
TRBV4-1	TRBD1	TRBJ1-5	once	CASSRSGQEGNQPQHF	TGCGCCAGCAGCCGGTCGGGACAGGAAGGCAATCAGCCCCAGCATTTT
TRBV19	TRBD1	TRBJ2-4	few	CASSIFGTGRSRGIQYF	TGTGCCAGTAGTATCTTCGGGACAGGGAGGTCAAGAGGCATTCAGTACTTC
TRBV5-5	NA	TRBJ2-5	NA	CASSLARGFGQETQYF	TGTGCCAGCAGCTTGGCCCGCGGGTTTGGACAAGAGACCCAGTACTTC
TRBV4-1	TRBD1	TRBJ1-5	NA	CASSQDIGTGRQPQHF	TGCGCCAGCAGCCAAGATATTGGGACAGGGCGTCAGCCCCAGCATTTT
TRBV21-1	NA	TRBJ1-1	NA	CASSEEKGRVRNTEAFF	TGTGCCAGCAGTGAAGAGAAAGGCAGGGTGAGGAACACTGAAGCTTTCTTT
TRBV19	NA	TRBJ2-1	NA	CASTQRGGGAFNEQFF	TGTGCCAGTACTCAAAGAGGAGGGGGGGCGTTCAATGAGCAGTTCTTC
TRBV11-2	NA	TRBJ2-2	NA	CASSLFSWDHQGPGGELFF	TGTGCCAGCAGCTTATTTAGTTGGGATCACCAGGGCCCGGGCGGGGAGCTGTTTTTT